The 3 T cell receptor beta chains below were found in one sample sequenced in a study of shared clonotypes between healthy human individuals. The assay was immunoSEQ multiplex PCR, and TCRdb's table has in-frame clones only and misses some. The profile covers 550,000 to 650,000 clones, with approximately 96% appearing a single time and about 0.11% taken by the ten largest. Positively selected for CCR7, the CD45RO-negative cells used as naive CD8 cells excluded terminally differentiated effector memory CD45RA+ cells. Input material: naive CD8+ T cells sorted from blood. The receptors originated from a woman aged 25 to 45 in good health.

J is TRBJ2-2 and V is TRBV4-1; no firm D call. Germline V lookup: CDR1 MGHRA, CDR2 YSYEKL. This CDR3 comprises 14 residues. V lost 1 base and J lost 6, with 9 bases in between. The CDR3: CASSQVSPAGELFF. The CDR3 DNA sequence: TGCGCCAGCAGCCAAGTAAGCCCCGCCGGGGAGCTGTTTTTT.

This clone was seen just once. The chain uses TRBV5-4 and TRBJ2-3, with 11 bases fitting TRBD2. The V and J ends lost 4 bases and 4 bases, in that order; junction bases with no gene match: 5. Looked up from germline, CDR1 is SGHNT and CDR2 is YYREEE (reference sequence). The CDR3 is made up of 15 amino acids. The CDR3 here is CASSIAGGPPDTQYF. CDR3 in DNA: TGTGCCAGCAGCATAGCGGGAGGGCCCCCAGATACGCAGTATTTT. Full variable domain (rest looked up from reference TRBV5-4 and TRBJ2-3): ETGVTQSPTHLIKTRGQQVTLRCSSQSGHNTVSWYQQALGQGPQFIFQYYREEENGRGNFPPRFSGLQFPNYSSELNVNALELDDSALYLCASSIAGGPPDTQYFGPGTRLTVL.

Note on this clone: This specimen includes other DNA sequences encoding the same CDR3. The chain has TRBV27 and TRBJ2-7; 9 bases match TRBD2. There are 15 residues in the CDR3. CDR1 is MNHEY, CDR2 SMNVEV, per germline (reference sequence). J gave up 3 bases and V 3 bases, and 6 bases lay outside the gene matches. CDR3 sequence: CASSFGAGGSYEQYF. CDR3 DNA: TGTGCCAGCAGTTTCGGAGCGGGAGGCAGCTACGAGCAGTACTTC.